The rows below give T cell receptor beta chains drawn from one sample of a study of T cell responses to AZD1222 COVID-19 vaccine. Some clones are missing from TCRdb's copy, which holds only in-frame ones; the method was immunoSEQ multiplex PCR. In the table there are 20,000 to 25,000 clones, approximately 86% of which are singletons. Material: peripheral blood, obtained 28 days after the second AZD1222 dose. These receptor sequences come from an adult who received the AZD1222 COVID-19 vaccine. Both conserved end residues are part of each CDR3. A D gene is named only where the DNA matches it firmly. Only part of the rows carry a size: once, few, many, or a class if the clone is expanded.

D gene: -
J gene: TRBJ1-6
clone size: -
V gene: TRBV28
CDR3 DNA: TGTGCCAGCAGCTCTAGCTCCTATAATTCACCCCTCCACTTT
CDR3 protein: CASSSSSYNSPLHF

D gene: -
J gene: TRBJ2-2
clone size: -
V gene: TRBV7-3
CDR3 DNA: TGTGCCAGCAGCCCACCCTCTGCGGGGGCCACCGGGGAGCTGTTTTTT
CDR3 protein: CASSPPSAGATGELFF

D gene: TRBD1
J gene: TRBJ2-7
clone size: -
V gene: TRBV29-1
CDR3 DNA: TGCAGCGTTGCACCGGGACAGGGTGGCTACGAGCAGTACTTC
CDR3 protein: CSVAPGQGGYEQYF

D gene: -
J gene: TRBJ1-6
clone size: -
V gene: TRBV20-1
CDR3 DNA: TGCAGTGCTAGTCCGACAAGGGTCTATAATTCACCCCTCCACTTT
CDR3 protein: CSASPTRVYNSPLHF

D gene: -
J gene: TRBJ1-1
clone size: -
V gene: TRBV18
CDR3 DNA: TGTGCCAGCTCACCCGTCCAGAGTGTTCCTATGAACACTGAAGCTTTCTTT
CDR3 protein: CASSPVQSVPMNTEAFF

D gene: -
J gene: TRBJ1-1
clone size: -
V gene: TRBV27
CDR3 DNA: TGTGCCAGCAGTTTAATTTCGTACACTGAAGCTTTCTTT
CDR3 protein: CASSLISYTEAFF

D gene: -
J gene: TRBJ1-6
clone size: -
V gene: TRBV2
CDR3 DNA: TGTGCCAGCAGACAGGGAGGACCCCTCCACTTT
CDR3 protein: CASRQGGPLHF

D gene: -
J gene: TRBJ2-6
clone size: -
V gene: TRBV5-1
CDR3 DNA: TGCGCCAGCAGCGAACAGGGATCGGCCAACGTCCTGACTTTC
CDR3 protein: CASSEQGSANVLTF

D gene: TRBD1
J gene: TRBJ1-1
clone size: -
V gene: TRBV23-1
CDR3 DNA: TGCGCCAGCAGTCAAGTTGACAGGGGGCTGACTGAAGCTTTCTTT
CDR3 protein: CASSQVDRGLTEAFF

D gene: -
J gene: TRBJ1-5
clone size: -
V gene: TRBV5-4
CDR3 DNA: TGTGCCAGCAGCTTGGGGGGGCCAGATAGCAATCAGCCCCAGCATTTT
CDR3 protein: CASSLGGPDSNQPQHF

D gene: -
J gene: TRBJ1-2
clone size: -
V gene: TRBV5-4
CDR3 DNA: TGTGCCAGCACCCCTGGAGGTAACTATGGCTACACCTTC
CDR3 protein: CASTPGGNYGYTF

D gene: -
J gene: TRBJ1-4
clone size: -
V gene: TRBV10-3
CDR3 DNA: TGTGCCATCACTCCGGGGGCGAGGGAAAAACTGTTTTTT
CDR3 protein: CAITPGAREKLFF

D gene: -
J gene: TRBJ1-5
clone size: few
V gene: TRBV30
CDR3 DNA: TGTGCCTGGAGTGTGGGGGGTAGCAATCAGCCCCAGCATTTT
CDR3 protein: CAWSVGGSNQPQHF

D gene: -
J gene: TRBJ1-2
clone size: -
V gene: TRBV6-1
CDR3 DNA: TGTGCCAGCAGTGAATTTCGGGGGGCAGGGTATGGCTACACCTTC
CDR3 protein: CASSEFRGAGYGYTF

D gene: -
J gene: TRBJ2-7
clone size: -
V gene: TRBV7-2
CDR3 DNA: TGTGCCAGCAGCTCCAACAGGGCCCGCTACGAGCAGTACTTC
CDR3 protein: CASSSNRARYEQYF

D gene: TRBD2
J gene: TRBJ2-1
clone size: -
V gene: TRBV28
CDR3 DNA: TGTGCCAGCAGCCCCCCAGCGGGATACTTTGAGCAGTTCTTC
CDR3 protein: CASSPPAGYFEQFF

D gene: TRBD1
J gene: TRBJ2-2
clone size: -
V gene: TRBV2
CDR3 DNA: TGTGCCAGCAGTAAAGGACAGGGGGCGCTTACCGGGGAGCTGTTTTTT
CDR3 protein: CASSKGQGALTGELFF

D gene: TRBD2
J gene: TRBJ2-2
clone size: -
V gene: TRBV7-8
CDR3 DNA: TGTGCCAGCAGTCTGGCGGGAGCGAGCACCGGGGAGCTGTTTTTT
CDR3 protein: CASSLAGASTGELFF

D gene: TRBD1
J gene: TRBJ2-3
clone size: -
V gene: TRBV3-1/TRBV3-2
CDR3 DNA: TGTGCCAGCAGCCAAGGACAGGGCTCGGGTAGGGATACGCAGTATTTT
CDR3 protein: CASSQGQGSGRDTQYF

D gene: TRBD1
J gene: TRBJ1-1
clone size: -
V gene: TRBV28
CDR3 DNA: TGTGCCAGCAGTTTGAGGGGACAGGGAGGTGAAGCTTTCTTT
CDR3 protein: CASSLRGQGGEAFF

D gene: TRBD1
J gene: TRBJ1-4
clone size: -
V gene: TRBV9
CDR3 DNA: TGTGCCAGCAGCGCCCCCGGGACAGGGGCTGAAAAACTGTTTTTT
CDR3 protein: CASSAPGTGAEKLFF

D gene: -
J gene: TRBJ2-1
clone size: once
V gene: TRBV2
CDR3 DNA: TGTGCCAGCAGTGAATTAACCTCTGAGCAGTTCTTC
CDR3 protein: CASSELTSEQFF

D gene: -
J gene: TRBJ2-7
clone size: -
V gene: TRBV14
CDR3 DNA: TGTGCCAGCAGCCACTTGTCTATCGTCCCCTACGAGCAGTACTTC
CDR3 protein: CASSHLSIVPYEQYF

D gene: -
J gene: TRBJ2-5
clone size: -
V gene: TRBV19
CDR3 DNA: TGTGCCAGTAGTTCCGCAGGGGAGAAGACCCAGTACTTC
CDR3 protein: CASSSAGEKTQYF

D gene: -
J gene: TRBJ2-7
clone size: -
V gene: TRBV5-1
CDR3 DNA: TGCGCCAGCAGCTCATCACAATCCGAGCAGTACTTC
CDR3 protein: CASSSSQSEQYF

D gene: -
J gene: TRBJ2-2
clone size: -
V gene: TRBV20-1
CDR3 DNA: TGCAGTGCTAGTAGTCCGGGGAACACCGGGGAGCTGTTTTTT
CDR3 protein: CSASSPGNTGELFF

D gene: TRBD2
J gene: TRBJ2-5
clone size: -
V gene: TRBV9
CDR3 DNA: TGTGCCAGCGGCCGACTAGCGGGAGGGGGGGAGACCCAGTACTTC
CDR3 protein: CASGRLAGGGETQYF

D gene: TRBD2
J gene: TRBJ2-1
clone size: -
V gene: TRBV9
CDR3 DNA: TGTGCCAGCAGCGTAGCTGGGACTAGTGGGTACAATGAGCAGTTCTTC
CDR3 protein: CASSVAGTSGYNEQFF

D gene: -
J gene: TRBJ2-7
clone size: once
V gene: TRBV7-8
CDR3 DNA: TGTGCCAGCAGCCCCTGGGGATTATCCTACGAGCAGTACTTC
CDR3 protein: CASSPWGLSYEQYF

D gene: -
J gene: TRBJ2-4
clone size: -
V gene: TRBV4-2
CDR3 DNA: TGTGCCAGCAGCCAAGACCAAATAGCCAAAAACATTCAGTACTTC
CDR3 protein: CASSQDQIAKNIQYF

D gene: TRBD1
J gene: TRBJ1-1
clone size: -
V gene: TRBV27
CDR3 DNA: TGTGCCAGCATTCCTAGACAGGGGCAAACTATCACTGAAGCTTTCTTT
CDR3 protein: CASIPRQGQTITEAFF

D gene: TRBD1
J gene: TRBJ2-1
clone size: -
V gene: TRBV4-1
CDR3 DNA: TGCGCCAGCAGCCTGGGACAGGGGGAGGGCAATGAGCAGTTCTTC
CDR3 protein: CASSLGQGEGNEQFF

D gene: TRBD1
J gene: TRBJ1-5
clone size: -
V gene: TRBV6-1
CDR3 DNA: TGTGCCAGCAGTGAGCCGGTAGGGGGCGCCCACGGTCAGCCCCAGCATTTT
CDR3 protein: CASSEPVGGAHGQPQHF

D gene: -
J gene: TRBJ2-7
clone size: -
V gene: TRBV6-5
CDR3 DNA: TGTGCCAGCAGTTACTCCGGGAAGGGTCCCGCCTACGAGCAGTACTTC
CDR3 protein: CASSYSGKGPAYEQYF

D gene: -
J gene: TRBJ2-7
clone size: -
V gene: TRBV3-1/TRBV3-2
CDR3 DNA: TGTGCCAGCAGCCAAGAACATCCGGGGTTAACAGACGAGCAGTACTTC
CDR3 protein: CASSQEHPGLTDEQYF

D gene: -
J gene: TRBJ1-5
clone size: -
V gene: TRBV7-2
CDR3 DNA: TGTGCCAGCAGCTTTTCAGGACAGAATCAGCCCCAGCATTTT
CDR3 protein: CASSFSGQNQPQHF

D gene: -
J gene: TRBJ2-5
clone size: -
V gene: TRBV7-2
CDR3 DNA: TGTGCCAGCAGCTTGACAGGAGGTCAAGAGACCCAGTACTTC
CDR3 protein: CASSLTGGQETQYF

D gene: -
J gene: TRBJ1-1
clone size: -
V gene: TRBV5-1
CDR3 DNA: TGCGCCAGCAGCTTGCCCAGCATGAACACTGAAGCTTTCTTT
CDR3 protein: CASSLPSMNTEAFF

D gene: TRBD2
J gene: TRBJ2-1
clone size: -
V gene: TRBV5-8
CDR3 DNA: TGTGCCAGCAGCGGACTAGCGGGAGGGCCCGGATACAATGAGCAGTTCTTC
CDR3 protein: CASSGLAGGPGYNEQFF

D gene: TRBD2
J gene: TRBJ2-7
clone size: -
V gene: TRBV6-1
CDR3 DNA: TGTGCCAGCAGTGAAGCGGGACTAGCGGGACCCTCCTACGAGCAGTACTTC
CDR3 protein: CASSEAGLAGPSYEQYF

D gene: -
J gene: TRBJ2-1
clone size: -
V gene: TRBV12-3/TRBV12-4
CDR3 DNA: TGTGCCACCGGTCCTTCCTACAATGAGCAGTTCTTC
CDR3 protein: CATGPSYNEQFF

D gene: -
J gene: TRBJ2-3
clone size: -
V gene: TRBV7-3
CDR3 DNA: TGTGCCAGCAGCTCCGCCGACCAAGATACGCAGTATTTT
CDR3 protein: CASSSADQDTQYF

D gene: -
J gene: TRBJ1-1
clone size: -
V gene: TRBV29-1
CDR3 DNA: TGCAGCGTTGAGGGGTTAGGACAGAAAGCTTTCTTT
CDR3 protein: CSVEGLGQKAFF

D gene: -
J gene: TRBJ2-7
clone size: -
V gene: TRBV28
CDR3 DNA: TGTGCCAGCAGTTCGGGAGACGGAGGGTACGAGCAGTACTTC
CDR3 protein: CASSSGDGGYEQYF

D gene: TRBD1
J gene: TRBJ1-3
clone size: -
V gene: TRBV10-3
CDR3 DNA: TGTGCCATCAGACCTACAGGGGTAAATGGAAACACCATATATTTT
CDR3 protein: CAIRPTGVNGNTIYF

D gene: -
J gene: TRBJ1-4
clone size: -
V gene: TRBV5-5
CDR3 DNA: TGTGCCAGCCACCATGGGGGACGGGAAAAACTGTTTTTT
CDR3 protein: CASHHGGREKLFF

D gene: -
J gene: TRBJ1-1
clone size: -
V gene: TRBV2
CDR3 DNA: TGTGCCAGCAGTGGGAGGAGTCATCGGGTGAGGGAGAACACTGAAGCTTTCTTT
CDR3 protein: CASSGRSHRVRENTEAFF

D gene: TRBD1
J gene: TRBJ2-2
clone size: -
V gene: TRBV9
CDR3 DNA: TGTGCCAGCAGCGCGGGACAGGGCGCTAACACCGGGGAGCTGTTTTTT
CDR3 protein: CASSAGQGANTGELFF

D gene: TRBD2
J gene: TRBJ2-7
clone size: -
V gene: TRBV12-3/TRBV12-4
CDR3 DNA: TGTGCCAGCAGTTTAATGAGGACTAGTGAGCAGTACTTC
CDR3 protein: CASSLMRTSEQYF

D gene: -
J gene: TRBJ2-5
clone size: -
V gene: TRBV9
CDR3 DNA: TGTGCCAGCAGCGTGGAAAGCGGCTCCCAAGAGACCCAGTACTTC
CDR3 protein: CASSVESGSQETQYF

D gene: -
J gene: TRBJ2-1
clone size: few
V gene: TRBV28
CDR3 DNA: TGTGCCAGCAGTTACAACAGGAGATCCTACAATGAGCAGTTCTTC
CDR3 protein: CASSYNRRSYNEQFF